The 7 T cell receptor beta chains below were found in one sample sequenced in a study of blood T cell repertoires in COVID-19. TCRdb's table, derived via immunoSEQ multiplex PCR, lists solely in-frame clones and lacks some. The sample includes about 180,000 clones, over 75% seen only once; the top ten take more than 8%. Sequencing was performed on peripheral blood. The source of these receptors is a woman aged 80 or older with acute or convalescent COVID-19.

This chain uses TRBV5-4 with TRBJ2-2, with 7 bases aligning to TRBD1. The CDR3 runs to 16 residues. The V gene's germline CDR1 is SGHNT and CDR2 YYREEE (reference sequence). V was pared by 2 bases and J by 4 bases, with 8 bases of the junction left unmatched. The CDR3 protein is CASSLSTGASTGELFF. DNA of the CDR3: TGTGCCAGCAGCTTATCTACAGGGGCGAGCACCGGGGAGCTGTTTTTT.

This sequence joins TRBV6-2 or TRBV6-3 and TRBJ2-4; D is undetermined. V lost 6 bases to trimming and J lost 1 base, with 7 bases between them. The CDR3 sequence is 13 residues long. In germline, CDR1 is MNHEY, CDR2 SVGEGT. CDR3 residues: CASSPEAKNIQYF. Here the CDR3 DNA reads TGTGCCAGCAGCCCCGAGGCCAAAAACATTCAGTACTTC.

The chain couples TRBV3-1 (or the pseudogene TRBV3-2) to TRBJ2-3, with a weak D call TRBD1 (5 bases). The CDR3 runs to 15 residues. V was trimmed by 1 base and J by 3 bases, leaving 11 bases between them. Germline CDR1 is LGHDT and CDR2 is YNNKEL (reference sequence). CDR3 DNA: TGTGCCAGCAGCCAAGCAGGGCCGAGGACAGATACGCAGTATTTT. As protein: CASSQAGPRTDTQYF.

The CDR3 region is CASSIGQGSGNEQFF. CDR3 DNA: TGTGCCAGTAGTATAGGTCAGGGGTCGGGCAATGAGCAGTTCTTC. The chain joins TRBV19 to TRBJ2-1; possible D gene TRBD1, 6 bases. The germline gives CDR1 LNHDA, CDR2 SQIVND (reference sequence). CDR3 length: 15 residues. V was pared by 1 base and J by 6 bases, with 13 bases between.

V is TRBV12-5 and J is TRBJ2-5; D ambiguous. Trimming took off 0 bases at V and 5 bases at J, with 22 bases between the two ends. CDR1 is LGHNT, CDR2 FRNRAP, per germline. This CDR3 has 18 residues. The CDR3: CASGLVYNQQPPQETQYF. CDR3 bases: TGTGCTAGTGGTTTGGTATATAACCAACAACCCCCCCAGGAGACCCAGTACTTC.

The count of this clone is one. The chain carries TRBV7-9 and TRBJ2-5; D might be TRBD1 (7 bases). Deletions cut 4 bases from V and 2 bases from J, with 14 bases between. CDR3 length: 15 residues. Germline CDR1 and CDR2: SEHNR and FQNEAQ (reference sequence). CDR3 in amino acids: CASSSGGQWQETQYF. The CDR3 nucleotides are TGTGCCAGCAGCTCCGGGGGACAGTGGCAAGAGACCCAGTACTTC. Filled out from reference TRBV7-9 and TRBJ2-5, the complete variable domain reads DTGVSQNPRHKITKRGQNVTFRCDPISEHNRLYWYRQTLGQGPEFLTYFQNEAQLEKSRLLSDRFSAERPKGSFSTLEIQRTEQGDSAMYLCASSSGGQWQETQYFGPGTRLLVL.

CDR3 in amino acids: CASTPVGRNTEAFF. The CDR3 DNA sequence: TGTGCCAGCACCCCCGTCGGGAGGAACACTGAAGCTTTCTTT. The J gene is TRBJ1-1, the V gene TRBV6-5; D unresolved. This CDR3 comprises 14 residues. V dropped 7 bases and J dropped 1 base, with 13 bases sitting between them. CDR1 MNHEY and CDR2 SVGAGI come from the germline V gene.